This T cell receptor beta chain stems from a study of cytomegalovirus exposure and HLA in healthy donors. A multiplex PCR was run with 60 Vbeta primers and 13 Jbeta primers. The data were produced by immunoSEQ multiplex PCR, yet TCRdb's version contains in-frame clones alone and is incomplete. The sample lists about 160,000 clones, roughly 77% occurring once. A word on this clone: Its cognate antigen is unknown.

Study-wide findings and caveats: DRB1 had the most TCR associations and HLA-C the fewest, a later analysis found, with rates varying by HLA locus. HLA allele associations emerged for 17,000 or so TCR beta sequences in a later analysis, at 0.05 false discovery rate. In a later analysis, TCR beta V- and J-gene trimming was associated with a missense DCLRE1C variant.

The V gene's germline CDR1 is LNHDA and CDR2 SQIVND (reference sequence). The V and J ends lost 1 base and 5 bases, in that order; junction bases with no gene match: 14. This CDR3 region has 18 residues. Sequencing used PBMCs. This clonotype originated in a man younger than 30 in good health and CMV-seropositive. The J gene is TRBJ2-5, the V gene TRBV19; 9 bases fit TRBD2. CDR3 region: CASSIGRAGGGKKETQYF. CDR3 in DNA: TGTGCCAGTAGTATAGGAAGGGCGGGAGGGGGCAAGAAGGAGACCCAGTACTTC.